These 16 T cell receptor beta chains were sequenced from one sample in a study of shared clonotypes between healthy human individuals. CD45RO-negative cells were positively selected for CCR7, leaving out terminally differentiated effector memory CD45RA+ cells. The assay was immunoSEQ multiplex PCR, and TCRdb's table has in-frame clones only and misses some. The sample lists just over 2,000,000 clones, roughly 94% occurring once. The sequenced sample was naive CD8+ T cells sorted from blood. These receptor sequences come from a man aged 18 to 29 in good health.

Details on this clone: Other DNA sequences within the sample encode an identical CDR3. The CDR3 DNA is TGTGCCAGCAGCTTGGGACTGAGCTCCTACGAGCAGTACTTC. Translation gives CASSLGLSSYEQYF. The chain joins TRBV5-6 to TRBJ2-7, with D uncertain. The CDR3 has 14 residues. The V gene lost 0 bases and the J gene lost 0 bases, with 7 bases spanning the gap. CDR1 is SGHDT and CDR2 is YYEEEE in the germline V gene.

The chain recombines TRBV2 with TRBJ2-2, with 8 bases fitting TRBD1. Germline V gene data show CDR1 as SNHLY and CDR2 as FYNNEI. The V gene end was trimmed by 6 bases and the J gene end by 2 bases; junction bases not matched to a gene: 5. CDR3 length equals 15 residues. CDR3 protein: CASSAGQGNTGELFF. The DNA of the CDR3 is TGTGCCAGCAGCGCCGGACAGGGCAACACCGGGGAGCTGTTTTTT.

The chain employs TRBV4-1 and TRBJ2-1; 7 bases fit TRBD2. This CDR3 is built from 15 residues. The germline gives CDR1 MGHRA, CDR2 YSYEKL. V lost 1 base and J lost 3; bases outside the gene matches: 3. CDR3: CASSQGGGGYNEQFF. The DNA of the CDR3 is TGCGCCAGCAGCCAAGGGGGCGGGGGCTACAATGAGCAGTTCTTC.

This clone was counted a single time. The chain joins TRBV13 to TRBJ1-1; D remains ambiguous. The CDR3 covers 15 residues. Trimming removed 2 bases at V and 0 bases at J, with 10 bases between. Germline V gives CDR1 PRHDT, CDR2 FYEKMQ (reference sequence). CDR3 DNA: TGTGCCAGCAGCTTATACAACGGGATGAACACTGAAGCTTTCTTT. This sequence encodes CASSLYNGMNTEAFF.

Details on this clone: Within the sample, other DNA sequences also encode this same CDR3. The chain carries TRBV5-1 and TRBJ2-7; 8 bases align to TRBD1. The CDR3 loop spans 14 amino acids. V shed 4 bases and J 0 bases; nucleotides not matched to a gene: 3. Germline CDR1 is SGHRS and CDR2 is YFSETQ. DNA for the CDR3: TGCGCCAGCAGCGCCGGGACAGGCTCCTACGAGCAGTACTTC. Its protein product is CASSAGTGSYEQYF.

V usage is TRBV25-1 and J usage is TRBJ2-7, with 11 bases fitting TRBD1. The CDR3 spans 17 residues. CDR1 and CDR2 (germline): MGHDK, SYGVNS. V lost 4 bases, J lost 0 bases, and 8 bases stayed unmatched. The chain's CDR3 is CASSAGTGGISSYEQYF. The CDR3, as DNA: TGTGCCAGCAGTGCCGGGACAGGGGGAATTTCCTCCTACGAGCAGTACTTC.

The CDR3 protein is CASSPKTSVNTGELFF. The CDR3 bases are TGTGCCAGCAGCCCAAAGACTAGCGTGAACACCGGGGAGCTGTTTTTT. The rearrangement joins TRBV7-9 to TRBJ2-2, with 8 bases that match TRBD2. The CDR3 totals 16 residues. The J segment lost 1 base and the V segment lost 5 bases, leaving 6 bases of the junction unmatched. Germline V gene data show CDR1 as SEHNR and CDR2 as FQNEAQ (reference sequence).

The rearrangement uses TRBV6-6 and TRBJ2-1; no clear D. Germline V CDR1 and CDR2: MNHNY, SVGAGI (reference sequence). This CDR3 has 13 amino acids. V lost 2 bases to trimming and J lost 5 bases, with 7 bases between them. DNA for the CDR3: TGTGCCAGCAGTTACGTAGGGAACAATGAGCAGTTCTTC. Translated: CASSYVGNNEQFF.

The chain links TRBV7-2 to TRBJ2-5; 9 nucleotides line up with TRBD1. The DNA end is more similar to TRBJ2-7, so the J call may be wrong. This CDR3 spans 15 amino acids. From germline, CDR1 is SGHTA and CDR2 FQGNSA. CDR3 loop: CASSPTGGIHYEQYF. The CDR3 region has the DNA TGTGCCAGCAGCCCGACAGGGGGGATCCACTACGAGCAGTACTTC.

The chain has TRBV15 and TRBJ2-3, with TRBD1 matching over 7 bases. V shed 5 bases and J 2 bases; nucleotides not matched to a gene: 10. The germline V gene has CDR1 LNHNV and CDR2 YYDKDF (reference sequence). The CDR3 contains 16 residues. CDR3 in amino acids: CATSEDRSASTDTQYF. The CDR3 nucleotides are TGTGCCACCAGCGAGGACAGGAGCGCTTCCACAGATACGCAGTATTTT. Full variable domain (outside the CDR3, taken from reference TRBV15 and TRBJ2-3): DAMVIQNPRYQVTQFGKPVTLSCSQTLNHNVMYWYQQKSSQAPKLLFHYYDKDFNNEADTPDNFQSRRPNTSFCFLDIRSPGLGDTAMYLCATSEDRSASTDTQYFGPGTRLTVL.

This chain connects TRBV27 to TRBJ2-5; D tentatively reads TRBD1 or TRBD2 (5 bases each). The V end lost 6 bases, the J end lost 3 bases, and 17 bases lay between the germline ends. From germline, CDR1 is MNHEY and CDR2 SMNVEV (reference sequence). The CDR3 is 15 amino acids. The CDR3 here is CASSENARGEETQYF. CDR3 DNA sequence: TGTGCCAGCAGCGAAAATGCAAGAGGGGAAGAGACCCAGTACTTC.

V and J are TRBV27 and TRBJ2-1; TRBD2 matches 7 bases. Germline V lookup: CDR1 MNHEY, CDR2 SMNVEV (reference sequence). The CDR3 length is 13 residues. Trimming at V came to 3 bases and at J to 10 bases, leaving 6 bases not matched to a gene. Written as DNA, the CDR3 is TGTGCCAGCAGTTTCTACCGGGGGGAAGAGCAGTTCTTC. Protein: CASSFYRGEEQFF.

The chain joins TRBV7-2 to TRBJ2-7; TRBD2 might be the D (6 bases). V was shortened by 3 bases and J by 3 bases, with 12 bases between the two germline ends. From germline, CDR1 is SGHTA and CDR2 FQGNSA. CDR3 length: 14 residues. CDR3 protein: CASSFVGGNYEQYF. DNA of the CDR3: TGTGCCAGCAGCTTTGTGGGGGGAAACTACGAGCAGTACTTC.

The rearrangement joins TRBV9 to TRBJ2-2; 11 bases map to TRBD1. The CDR3 has 16 residues. Trimming at V came to 3 bases and at J to 1 base, leaving 2 bases not matched to a gene. From germline, CDR1 is SGDLS and CDR2 YYNGEE. The CDR3 is CASSAGQGGNTGELFF. In nucleotides, the CDR3 is TGTGCCAGCAGCGCGGGACAGGGGGGGAACACCGGGGAGCTGTTTTTT.

The genes are TRBV5-4 and TRBJ2-7; D gene ambiguous. Germline values: CDR1 SGHNT, CDR2 YYREEE (reference sequence). V lost 3 bases to trimming and J lost 2 bases, with 12 bases between them. There are 14 residues in the CDR3. CDR3 nucleotide sequence: TGTGCCAGCAGCTCCAGCGAGGCCCCCTACGAGCAGTACTTC. Amino acids: CASSSSEAPYEQYF.

This chain joins TRBV7-2 and TRBJ2-1; the match to TRBD2 covers 7 bases. J was trimmed by 6 bases and V by 5 bases; bases with no gene match: 13. Germline V gene data show CDR1 as SGHTA and CDR2 as FQGNSA. This CDR3 is built from 16 residues. The DNA for the CDR3 is TGTGCCAGCAGCCACAGTGGGGGGGAGGGTGGCAATGAGCAGTTCTTC. Amino acids: CASSHSGGEGGNEQFF.